This T cell receptor beta chain is drawn from a study of blood T cell repertoires in COVID-19. The overall study: Sites across the United States, Italy and Spain contributed samples from acute and convalescent COVID-19. Sources were T cells, B-cell-depleted T cells, or PBMCs; the material itself was cDNA or gDNA.

Study processing details: Estimated nucleated cell counts came from reference gene primer amplification. Generated by immunoSEQ multiplex PCR, the TCRdb table keeps only in-frame clones and is missing some. V and J calls and clone size are those listed in that table; D and trimming were worked out from the DNA. The repertoire holds 70,000 or so clones, roughly 90% seen once, with 8% to 10% in the top ten. Trimming cost V 7 bases and J 6 bases; bases outside gene matches: 11. CDR3 length: 14 amino acids. From germline, CDR1 is LGHNA and CDR2 YNFKEQ. This receptor was identified in a human donor in a cohort sampled during active COVID-19. The specimen sequenced was peripheral blood. The genes are TRBV4-2 and TRBJ2-7, with 8 bases matching TRBD2. DNA of the CDR3: TGTGCCAGCACCCAGCGGGAGAGGGGACGCGAGCAGTACTTC. This translates into CASTQRERGREQYF.